The 9 T cell receptor beta chains reported below all come from one sample, sequenced in a study of tumor-infiltrating lymphocytes in primary liver carcinoma. A primer matching the constant region was used to make TCR beta cDNA from approximately 0.45 ug of total RNA. Each TCR beta library was derived from three nested multiplex PCR rounds that employed slightly modified ARM-PCR. TRBV1-TRBV30 forward primers paired with a C-beta reverse primer were used in the first two PCR rounds, which ran about 11 cycles each. TCRdb reprocessed the multiplex PCR reads with MiXCR, giving one entry per CDR3 protein. This table holds some 50,000 distinct CDR3 sequences, over 65% found once. Co-extraction of RNA and DNA was performed on about 18-33 mg of unsorted bulk tissue. Sequenced material: liver tumor tissue from sampling region 5. As to subset: tumor region T5, tumor centre. These receptors were taken from a man between 40 and 49 years old with primary liver carcinoma and hepatitis B virus infection.

This clonotype was recorded many times. V is TRBV6-6 and J is TRBJ1-6; maybe TRBD1 (5 bases). CDR1 MNHNY and CDR2 SVGAGI come from the germline V gene (reference sequence). The CDR3 is 15 amino acids. V was trimmed by 2 bases and J by 5 bases, leaving 10 bases between them. The CDR3 reads CASSYMGGDNSPLHF. The CDR3 DNA sequence: TGTGCCAGCAGTTACATGGGGGGGGATAATTCACCCCTCCACTTT.

About this clonotype: Germline and junction disagree at one end, which may indicate a read error. The chain combines TRBV28 with TRBJ2-5, with a possible D match to TRBD2 (6 bases). Germline V gives CDR1 MDHEN, CDR2 SYDVKM. This CDR3 is built from 17 residues. CDR3 sequence reads: CASSSICSGGSQETQYF. The CDR3 nucleotides are TGTGCCAGCAGTTCCATTTGTAGCGGAGGCTCCCAAGAGACTCAGTACTTC.

Concerning this clonotype: A junction boundary mismatches the germline segment, possibly from a read error. The chain joins TRBV6-5 to TRBJ2-2, with D maybe TRBD1 (5 bases). Per germline, CDR1 MNHEY and CDR2 SVGAGI. The CDR3 sequence is 17 residues long. The CDR3 loop reads CACSSRSPGLNTGELFF. In DNA form, the CDR3 reads TGTGCCTGCAGTTCCCGTTCCCCAGGGTTAAACACCGGGGAGCTGTTTTTT.

Concerning this clonotype itself: No conserved phenylalanine or tryptophan ends this CDR3, so it is likely a read error. The genes are TRBV11-2 and TRBJ1-2; maybe TRBD1 (6 bases). This CDR3 is built from 13 residues. Germline V CDR1 and CDR2: SGHAT, FQNNGV. V dropped 2 bases and J dropped 6 bases, with 10 bases sitting between them. CDR3 protein: CASSLQGNNGYTS. The CDR3 DNA follows: TGTGCCAGCAGCTTACAGGGGAACAATGGCTACACCTCC.

Many counts were recorded for this clonotype. J is TRBJ2-3 and V is TRBV29-1; 7 nucleotides match TRBD1. The ends lost 4 bases at V and 4 bases at J; junction bases unmatched: 2. The CDR3 runs 12 residues. CDR1 is SQVTM and CDR2 is ANQGSEA in the germline V gene. The DNA of the CDR3 is TGCAGCGTTGTCGGGACAGCAGATACGCAGTATTTT. Encoded protein: CSVVGTADTQYF.

V gene TRBV11-2 combines with J gene TRBJ1-1; D possibly corresponds to TRBD1 (5 bases). CDR3 length: 14 amino acids. Trimming cost V 5 bases and J 5 bases, with 15 bases left between them. Germline V gives CDR1 SGHAT, CDR2 FQNNGV. The CDR3 DNA sequence: TGTGCCAGCAGCCCTAGGAATGGGGGGACTGAAGCTTTCTTT. Translating it yields CASSPRNGGTEAFF.

The V and J genes are TRBV29-1 and TRBJ2-1; D is undetermined. The CDR3 loop spans 14 amino acids. In germline, CDR1 is SQVTM, CDR2 ANQGSEA. V lost 4 bases and J lost 6, with 16 bases in between. The CDR3 sequence is CSVGGNGICNEQFF. DNA for the CDR3: TGCAGCGTTGGTGGTAACGGTATCTGCAATGAGCAGTTCTTC.

About this clonotype: No conserved phenylalanine or tryptophan ends this CDR3, so it is likely a read error. The rearrangement links TRBV29-1 to TRBJ2-2; D may be TRBD1 (5 bases). This CDR3 is 10 amino acids long. V shed 8 bases and J shed 11 bases, with 12 bases lying between them. Germline values: CDR1 SQVTM, CDR2 ANQGSEA. CDR3 in amino acids: CSMGQVELFI. The CDR3 DNA reads as TGCAGCATGGGGCAGGTCGAGCTGTTTATT.

On this clonotype itself: A read error may be the cause here, since a much bigger clone is one base away. The rearrangement joins TRBV7-9 to TRBJ2-7; TRBD1 agrees at 9 bases. Germline loops: CDR1 SEHNR, CDR2 FQNEAQ (reference sequence). CDR3 size: 14 residues. The DNA for the CDR3 is TGTGCCGGCAGCTCACCCGGGACAGGGTTCGAGCAGTACTTC. This encodes CAGSSPGTGFEQYF.